This T cell receptor (beta chain) was obtained from a study of T-cell memory formation after mild COVID-19. TCRdb analysed the 5' RACE reads with MiXCR anew, one entry per CDR3 protein. The sample shows about 270,000 distinct CDR3 sequences, more than 15% of them seen only once. This clonotype was picked up many times. Germline and junction disagree at one end, which may indicate a read error. The CDR3 spans 15 residues. Germline V gene sequence: CDR1 SSHAT, CDR2 FNYEAQ (reference sequence). The chain is built from TRBV7-7 and TRBJ2-1, with a possible D match to TRBD2 (5 bases). The receptor was isolated from a man between 18 and 35 years old who had mild COVID-19 (a few samples of this study predate the infection). Cell type and time point are not known. The sequenced material came from PBMCs or a T cell subset sorted from them (not recorded which). CDR3 in DNA: TGTGCTAGCAGCTTAGCCACAAGCGGATACAATGAGCAGTTCTTC. Protein product: CASSLATSGYNEQFF. The entire variable domain, with the rest obtained from reference TRBV7-7 and TRBJ2-1, is as follows: GAGVSQSPRYKVTKRGQDVTLRCDPISSHATLYWYQQALGQGPEFLTYFNYEAQPDKSGLPSDRFSAERPEGSISTLTIQRTEQRDSAMYRCASSLATSGYNEQFFGPGTRLTVL.